The 23 T cell receptor beta chains presented below share a single source sample, sequenced in a study of blood T cell repertoires in COVID-19. Profiling relied on immunoSEQ multiplex PCR, and the TCRdb table lists in-frame clones only, not all of them. The table has 300,000 to 450,000 clones, roughly 86% seen once. The sample taken for sequencing was peripheral blood. The receptor set was obtained from a woman aged 25 to 39 with COVID-19, enrolled during active disease.

Worth noting for this clone: At one boundary the junction diverges from the germline segment, which might be a read error. The rearrangement uses TRBV24-1 and TRBJ1-1; D possibly corresponds to TRBD1 (5 bases). CDR3 length equals 13 residues. The germline V gene encodes CDR1 KGHDR and CDR2 SFDVKD. CDR3 amino acids: CATSVGGNAEAFF. CDR3 coding DNA: TGTGCCACCAGTGTGGGGGGGAACGCTGAAGCTTTCTTT.

This chain connects TRBV6-1 to TRBJ2-1, with TRBD2 matching 8 bases. CDR1 is MNHNS and CDR2 is SASEGT in the germline V gene. Trimming at V came to 0 bases and at J to 4 bases, leaving 5 bases not matched to a gene. The CDR3 extends over 16 amino acids. The CDR3 reads CASSEAGGRPYNEQFF. The CDR3 DNA sequence: TGTGCCAGCAGTGAAGCTGGCGGGAGGCCTTACAATGAGCAGTTCTTC.

The chain uses TRBV24-1 and TRBJ2-1, with 8 positions matching TRBD1. With V trimmed by 2 bases and J by 8 bases, 7 bases remained unmatched. Per the germline V gene, CDR1 is KGHDR and CDR2 is SFDVKD. The CDR3 is made up of 15 amino acids. As DNA, the CDR3 is TGTGCCACCAGTGATTCCAAACAGGGGGGATATGAGCAGTTCTTC. As protein: CATSDSKQGGYEQFF.

The rearrangement uses TRBV4-1 and TRBJ2-7, with D maybe TRBD1 (5 bases). Trimming removed 2 bases at V and 1 base at J, with 9 bases between. Germline CDR1 reads MGHRA; CDR2 reads YSYEKL. This CDR3 is 14 amino acids long. The CDR3 protein is CASSQIRVSYEQYF. The CDR3, as DNA: TGCGCCAGCAGCCAAATCAGGGTTTCCTACGAGCAGTACTTC.

Note on this clone: An end of the junction differs from the germline gene, which may be a read error. The rearrangement links TRBV3-1 (or the pseudogene TRBV3-2) to TRBJ2-7; possible D gene TRBD1, 6 bases. Germline V gene sequence: CDR1 LGHDT, CDR2 YNNKEL (reference sequence). The CDR3 is 9 residues long. The CDR3 sequence is CASSEGGYF. The CDR3 nucleotides read TGTGCCAGCAGTGAAGGGGGATATTTC.

A few counts support this clone. The V and J genes are TRBV10-2 and TRBJ1-3, with D possibly being TRBD1 (6 bases). Per germline, CDR1 WSHSY and CDR2 SAAADI. The V end lost 2 bases, the J end lost 0 bases, and 8 bases lay between the germline ends. The CDR3 spans 15 residues. CDR3 sequence: CASSEPTGSGNTIYF. CDR3 sequence (DNA): TGCGCCAGCAGTGAGCCGACAGGCTCTGGAAACACCATATATTTT.

The genes are TRBV4-1 and TRBJ2-2; 15 nucleotides agree with TRBD2. Looked up from germline, CDR1 is MGHRA and CDR2 is YSYEKL. The CDR3 sequence is 15 residues long. The V segment lost 3 bases and the J segment 10 bases; nucleotides outside the gene matches: 3. This CDR3 reads CASSHGTSGRSELFF. In nucleotides, the CDR3 is TGCGCCAGCAGCCACGGGACTAGCGGGAGGTCGGAGCTGTTTTTT.

V gene TRBV7-2 combines with J gene TRBJ1-1; 7 bases match TRBD1. There are 15 residues in the CDR3. The junction had 11 bases not matched to a gene; V was cut back by 6 bases and J by 4 bases. The germline CDR1 and CDR2 sequences are SGHTA and FQGNSA. Here the CDR3 reads CASRQTTGVGTEAFF. DNA of the CDR3: TGTGCCAGCAGGCAGACTACAGGGGTCGGCACTGAAGCTTTCTTT.

The chain recombines TRBV28 with TRBJ2-1; 16 bases map to TRBD2. This CDR3 is built from 18 residues. With 3 bases clipped from V and 10 bases from J, the junction kept 12 bases outside the gene matches. CDR1 and CDR2 (germline): MDHEN, SYDVKM. The CDR3 DNA reads TGTGCCAGCAGTTTTCCGCTTCAGGGACTAGCGGGAGGGAGCGAGCAGTTCTTC. It encodes CASSFPLQGLAGGSEQFF.

The chain uses TRBV7-8 and TRBJ1-3, with 11 bases identical to TRBD1. V was clipped by 2 bases and J by 0 bases; unmatched bases: 9. Germline V gene sequence: CDR1 SGHVS, CDR2 FQNEAQ. The CDR3 is 19 amino acids. CDR3 amino acids: CASSLSLGQGASSGNTIYF. DNA of the CDR3: TGTGCCAGCAGCTTATCGCTTGGACAGGGGGCCAGCTCTGGAAACACCATATATTTT.

This clone was observed a single time. The rearrangement links TRBV5-8 to TRBJ2-2, with a weak D call TRBD1 (5 bases). Trimming cost V 5 bases and J 5 bases, with 10 bases left between them. There are 13 residues in the CDR3. The germline CDR1 and CDR2 sequences are SGHTS and YDEGEE. The CDR3 is CASRQTATGELFF. CDR3 nucleotide sequence: TGTGCCAGCAGACAGACAGCTACCGGGGAGCTGTTTTTT.

The V and J genes are TRBV2 and TRBJ2-5; TRBD2 matches 13 bases. The CDR3 extends over 14 amino acids. With V trimmed by 8 bases and J by 5 bases, 5 bases remained unmatched. CDR1 is SNHLY and CDR2 is FYNNEI in the germline V gene. The DNA of the CDR3 is TGTGCCAGCCGGGGACTAGCGGGATGGGAGACCCAGTACTTC. This translates into CASRGLAGWETQYF. Full variable domain (rest looked up from reference TRBV2 and TRBJ2-5): EPEVTQTPSHQVTQMGQEVILRCVPISNHLYFYWYRQILGQKVEFLVSFYNNEISEKSEIFDDQFSVERPDGSNFTLKIRSTKLEDSAMYFCASRGLAGWETQYFGPGTRLLVL.

The rearrangement links TRBV11-2 to TRBJ2-7; TRBD2 matches at 11 bases. The CDR3 consists of 16 residues. Per germline, CDR1 SGHAT and CDR2 FQNNGV. V gave up 0 bases and J gave up 2 bases; unmatched junction bases: 3. CDR3 nucleotides: TGTGCCAGCAGCTTAGAAGTAGCGGGAGGGGCCTACGAGCAGTACTTC. Amino acids: CASSLEVAGGAYEQYF.

The rearrangement links TRBV19 to TRBJ2-1; 9 bases map to TRBD2. V was clipped by 1 base and J by 5 bases; unmatched bases: 3. Germline lookup yields CDR1 LNHDA and CDR2 SQIVND (reference sequence). There are 15 residues in the CDR3. CDR3 residues: CASSIAAGGNNEQFF. CDR3 DNA: TGTGCCAGTAGTATAGCCGCGGGAGGGAACAATGAGCAGTTCTTC. Drawing the rest from reference TRBV19 and TRBJ2-1, the complete variable domain is DGGITQSPKYLFRKEGQNVTLSCEQNLNHDAMYWYRQDPGQGLRLIYYSQIVNDFQKGDIAEGYSVSREKKESFPLTVTSAQKNPTAFYLCASSIAAGGNNEQFFGPGTRLTVL.

The genes are TRBV5-1 and TRBJ1-6; D is unclear. CDR1 and CDR2 from the germline V gene are SGHRS and YFSETQ. CDR3 length: 14 residues. Trimming took 2 bases from V and 7 from J, leaving 10 bases between them. Here the CDR3 reads CASSFGVMNSPLHF. The CDR3 bases are TGCGCCAGCAGCTTCGGAGTTATGAATTCACCCCTCCACTTT. Complete variable domain (other parts from reference TRBV5-1 and TRBJ1-6): KAGVTQTPRYLIKTRGQQVTLSCSPISGHRSVSWYQQTPGQGLQFLFEYFSETQRNKGNFPGRFSGRQFSNSRSEMNVSTLELGDSALYLCASSFGVMNSPLHFGNGTRLTVT.

The chain links TRBV27 to TRBJ2-7; no definite D call. Trimming stripped 6 bases from V and 0 bases from J, with 12 bases between. Germline-derived CDR1 and CDR2 are MNHEY and SMNVEV (reference sequence). The CDR3 totals 14 residues. The CDR3 DNA is TGTGCCAGCAGCCCCGACTTTAGCTCCTACGAGCAGTACTTC. It codes for CASSPDFSSYEQYF.

This clone was counted a few times. The rearrangement links TRBV11-2 to TRBJ2-1, with TRBD2 identical over 10 bases. V lost 5 bases and J lost 7; bases outside the gene matches: 8. CDR1 and CDR2 from the germline V gene are SGHAT and FQNNGV. The CDR3 is made up of 15 amino acids. The CDR3 DNA sequence: TGTGCCAGCAGCCCCTTAGCGGGAGGCAGTAATGAGCAGTTCTTC. Translating it yields CASSPLAGGSNEQFF.

This rearrangement joins TRBV7-8 to TRBJ1-4; 10 bases are shared with TRBD1. Germline CDR1 reads SGHVS; CDR2 reads FQNEAQ. The CDR3 is 15 residues long. V dropped 4 bases and J dropped 6; count of bases not matched to a gene: 5. CDR3 amino acids: CASSSGTGEYEKLFF. Here the CDR3 DNA reads TGTGCCAGCAGCTCCGGGACAGGGGAGTATGAAAAACTGTTTTTT.

The chain joins TRBV7-2 to TRBJ2-7; the D is unclear. V gave up 5 bases and J gave up 6 bases, with 8 bases separating them. Per the germline V gene, CDR1 is SGHTA and CDR2 is FQGNSA. The length of the CDR3 is 11 residues. For the CDR3, the DNA is TGTGCCAGCAGCGGGCTTGTCGAGCAGTACTTC. This translates into CASSGLVEQYF. Combining the CDR3 with reference TRBV7-2 and TRBJ2-7 gives the whole variable domain GAGVSQSPSNKVTEKGKDVELRCDPISGHTALYWYRQSLGQGLEFLIYFQGNSAPDKSGLPSDRFSAERTGGSVSTLTIQRTQQEDSAVYLCASSGLVEQYFGPGTRLTVT.

This chain joins TRBV30 and TRBJ1-2, with 7 bases that match TRBD1. Germline CDR1 is GTSNPN and CDR2 is SVGIG (reference sequence). J lost 4 bases, V lost 5 bases, and 4 bases had no gene match. The CDR3 contains 12 residues. The CDR3 spells CAWSGGGYGYTF. The CDR3 coding sequence is TGTGCCTGGTCAGGGGGAGGCTATGGCTACACCTTC.

In DNA, the CDR3 is TGTGCCAGTGAGCGGGAGGCGAACACCGGGGAGCTGTTTTTT. It is translated as CASEREANTGELFF. The V gene is TRBV2, the J gene TRBJ2-2; 9 nucleotides agree with TRBD2. The ends lost 9 bases at V and 0 bases at J; junction bases unmatched: 2. Germline CDR1 is SNHLY and CDR2 is FYNNEI. This CDR3 comprises 14 residues. The full variable domain, with the rest looked up from reference TRBV2 and TRBJ2-2, is EPEVTQTPSHQVTQMGQEVILRCVPISNHLYFYWYRQILGQKVEFLVSFYNNEISEKSEIFDDQFSVERPDGSNFTLKIRSTKLEDSAMYFCASEREANTGELFFGEGSRLTVL.

V and J are TRBV27 and TRBJ2-1, with D unclear. V was clipped by 7 bases and J by 0 bases, with 13 bases between them. The CDR3 loop spans 15 amino acids. CDR1 is MNHEY and CDR2 is SMNVEV in the germline V gene (reference sequence). This chain's CDR3 is CASKKEADSYNEQFF. In DNA form, the CDR3 reads TGTGCCAGCAAAAAAGAGGCCGACTCCTACAATGAGCAGTTCTTC.

The chain combines TRBV28 with TRBJ2-7, with TRBD2 matching 8 bases. Trimming at V came to 5 bases and at J to 2 bases, leaving 17 bases not matched to a gene. Germline CDR1 and CDR2: MDHEN and SYDVKM. This CDR3 has 18 residues. DNA of the CDR3: TGTGCCAGCAGTGCAACTAGCGGCCCAGTGCAGGCCCCCTACGAGCAGTACTTC. Amino acid sequence: CASSATSGPVQAPYEQYF.